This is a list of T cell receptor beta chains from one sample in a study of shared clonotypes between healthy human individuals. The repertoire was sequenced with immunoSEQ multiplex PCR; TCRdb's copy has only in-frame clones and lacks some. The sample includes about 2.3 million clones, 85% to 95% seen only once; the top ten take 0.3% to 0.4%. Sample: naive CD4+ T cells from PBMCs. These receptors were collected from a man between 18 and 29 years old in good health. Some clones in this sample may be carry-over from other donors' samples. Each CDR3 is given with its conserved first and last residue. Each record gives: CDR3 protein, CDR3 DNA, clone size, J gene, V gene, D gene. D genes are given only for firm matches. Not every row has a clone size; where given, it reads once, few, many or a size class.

CDR3 protein: CASSEEGRQYF
CDR3 DNA: TGTGCCAGCAGTGAAGAGGGACGGCAGTACTTC
clone size: .
J gene: TRBJ2-7
V gene: TRBV2
D gene: .

CDR3 protein: CASSSSTSGDPYEQYF
CDR3 DNA: TGTGCCAGCAGCTCATCGACTAGCGGAGACCCCTACGAGCAGTACTTC
clone size: .
J gene: TRBJ2-7
V gene: TRBV5-4
D gene: TRBD2

CDR3 protein: CASSLGQASYEQYF
CDR3 DNA: TGTGCCAGCTCACTCGGACAGGCGTCCTACGAGCAGTACTTC
clone size: .
J gene: TRBJ2-7
V gene: TRBV18
D gene: TRBD1

CDR3 protein: CASSPTAGGPGEQYF
CDR3 DNA: TGTGCCAGCTCACCAACAGCGGGAGGGCCGGGTGAGCAGTACTTC
clone size: .
J gene: TRBJ2-7
V gene: TRBV18
D gene: TRBD2

CDR3 protein: CASSVVRETQYF
CDR3 DNA: TGTGCCAGCAGTGTGGTCCGAGAGACCCAGTACTTC
clone size: .
J gene: TRBJ2-5
V gene: TRBV28
D gene: .

CDR3 protein: CSVGTGNTIYF
CDR3 DNA: TGCAGCGTTGGCACCGGAAACACCATATATTTT
clone size: .
J gene: TRBJ1-3
V gene: TRBV29-1
D gene: .

CDR3 protein: CASSPPGTGVEKLFF
CDR3 DNA: TGTGCCAGCTCACCACCCGGGACAGGGGTTGAAAAACTGTTTTTT
clone size: .
J gene: TRBJ1-4
V gene: TRBV18
D gene: TRBD1

CDR3 protein: CATSRETGGRETQYF
CDR3 DNA: TGTGCCACCAGCAGAGAAACAGGGGGTAGAGAGACCCAGTACTTC
clone size: .
J gene: TRBJ2-5
V gene: TRBV15
D gene: TRBD1

CDR3 protein: CASSVAATGVVYEQYF
CDR3 DNA: TGTGCCAGCAGCGTAGCGGCTACAGGGGTGGTCTACGAGCAGTACTTC
clone size: .
J gene: TRBJ2-7
V gene: TRBV9
D gene: TRBD1

CDR3 protein: CSVGSGSGRADTGELFF
CDR3 DNA: TGCAGCGTTGGTAGCGGTAGCGGGAGGGCCGACACCGGGGAGCTGTTTTTT
clone size: .
J gene: TRBJ2-2
V gene: TRBV29-1
D gene: TRBD2

CDR3 protein: CASSDEAGGSTDTQYF
CDR3 DNA: TGTGCCAGCAGTGATGAGGCGGGAGGGAGCACAGATACGCAGTATTTT
clone size: .
J gene: TRBJ2-3
V gene: TRBV2
D gene: TRBD2

CDR3 protein: CASSRNSGRAYEQYF
CDR3 DNA: TGTGCCAGCAGTCGGAATAGCGGGCGGGCCTACGAGCAGTACTTC
clone size: once
J gene: TRBJ2-7
V gene: TRBV25-1
D gene: TRBD2

CDR3 protein: CASSQAERRPGNTIYF
CDR3 DNA: TGCGCCAGCAGCCAAGCCGAGAGGCGACCTGGAAACACCATATATTTT
clone size: .
J gene: TRBJ1-3
V gene: TRBV4-1
D gene: .

CDR3 protein: CASSIVGTSPREQYF
CDR3 DNA: TGTGCCAGTAGTATAGTTGGGACTTCCCCTCGGGAGCAGTACTTC
clone size: .
J gene: TRBJ2-7
V gene: TRBV19
D gene: .

CDR3 protein: CASSLGTEPYQPQHF
CDR3 DNA: TGCGCCAGCAGCTTGGGGACCGAACCTTATCAGCCCCAGCATTTT
clone size: few
J gene: TRBJ1-5
V gene: TRBV5-1
D gene: .

CDR3 protein: CASSVLAGGNFEQFF
CDR3 DNA: TGTGCCAGCAGCGTACTAGCGGGAGGAAATTTTGAGCAGTTCTTC
clone size: .
J gene: TRBJ2-1
V gene: TRBV2
D gene: TRBD2

CDR3 protein: CASSLEGAGTPTVVTF
CDR3 DNA: TGTGCCAGCAGCTTAGAAGGGGCAGGCACCCCTACGGTGGTTACCTTC
clone size: .
J gene: TRBJ1-2
V gene: TRBV7-2
D gene: .

CDR3 protein: CASRRAGAGGNTIYF
CDR3 DNA: TGTGCCAGCAGGCGGGCAGGGGCGGGTGGAAACACCATATATTTT
clone size: .
J gene: TRBJ1-3
V gene: TRBV2
D gene: .

CDR3 protein: CASTHGTANYGYTF
CDR3 DNA: TGTGCCAGCACCCACGGGACAGCTAACTATGGCTACACCTTC
clone size: .
J gene: TRBJ1-2
V gene: TRBV5-4
D gene: TRBD1

CDR3 protein: CASSVSTLNTIYF
CDR3 DNA: TGTGCCAGCAGCGTGAGCACTTTGAACACCATATATTTT
clone size: .
J gene: TRBJ1-3
V gene: TRBV9
D gene: .

CDR3 protein: CASSPRTGGSYEQYF
CDR3 DNA: TGCGCCAGCAGCCCCCGAACAGGGGGGAGCTACGAGCAGTACTTC
clone size: .
J gene: TRBJ2-7
V gene: TRBV5-1
D gene: TRBD1

CDR3 protein: CASTPGHTYNEQFF
CDR3 DNA: TGCGCCAGCACTCCGGGACATACCTACAATGAGCAGTTCTTC
clone size: .
J gene: TRBJ2-1
V gene: TRBV5-1
D gene: .

CDR3 protein: CASSQGQGRVFYEQYF
CDR3 DNA: TGCGCCAGCAGCCAAGGACAGGGGAGGGTTTTCTACGAGCAGTACTTC
clone size: .
J gene: TRBJ2-7
V gene: TRBV5-1
D gene: TRBD1

CDR3 protein: CASRYTRSDDREQYF
CDR3 DNA: TGCGCCAGCAGGTACACAAGGAGCGACGACCGGGAGCAGTACTTC
clone size: .
J gene: TRBJ2-5
V gene: TRBV4-1
D gene: .

CDR3 protein: CASSSGQASNEKLFF
CDR3 DNA: TGTGCCAGCAGTTCCGGACAGGCCTCTAATGAAAAACTGTTTTTT
clone size: .
J gene: TRBJ1-4
V gene: TRBV6-1
D gene: TRBD1

CDR3 protein: CASSSGTSRREQFF
CDR3 DNA: TGTGCCAGCAGCTCTGGGACTAGCCGTCGTGAGCAGTTCTTC
clone size: .
J gene: TRBJ2-1
V gene: TRBV5-4
D gene: TRBD2

CDR3 protein: CASSPPTGETEAFF
CDR3 DNA: TGTGCCAGCTCACCACCGACAGGGGAGACTGAAGCTTTCTTT
clone size: .
J gene: TRBJ1-1
V gene: TRBV18
D gene: TRBD1

CDR3 protein: CASSEYETQYF
CDR3 DNA: TGTGCCAGCAGTGAGTACGAGACCCAGTACTTC
clone size: .
J gene: TRBJ2-5
V gene: TRBV2
D gene: .

CDR3 protein: CASSERIHTEAFF
CDR3 DNA: TGTGCCAGCAGTGAGAGGATACACACTGAAGCTTTCTTT
clone size: .
J gene: TRBJ1-1
V gene: TRBV2
D gene: .

CDR3 protein: CASSLLAGPQETQYF
CDR3 DNA: TGTGCCAGCAGCCTCCTAGCGGGACCCCAAGAGACCCAGTACTTC
clone size: .
J gene: TRBJ2-5
V gene: TRBV7-2
D gene: TRBD2

CDR3 protein: CASSLDLVTGELFF
CDR3 DNA: TGCGCCAGCAGCTTGGACCTAGTTACCGGGGAGCTGTTTTTT
clone size: .
J gene: TRBJ2-2
V gene: TRBV5-1
D gene: .

CDR3 protein: CASRRGQQETQYF
CDR3 DNA: TGTGCCAGCAGGCGTGGACAGCAAGAGACCCAGTACTTC
clone size: .
J gene: TRBJ2-5
V gene: TRBV5-5
D gene: .

CDR3 protein: CASSFQGSNTGELFF
CDR3 DNA: TGCGCCAGCAGCTTTCAGGGTTCGAACACCGGGGAGCTGTTTTTT
clone size: .
J gene: TRBJ2-2
V gene: TRBV5-1
D gene: .

CDR3 protein: CATERGAYGYTF
CDR3 DNA: TGTGCCACCGAACGTGGGGCGTATGGCTACACCTTC
clone size: .
J gene: TRBJ1-2
V gene: TRBV19
D gene: .

CDR3 protein: CAWKAGANVLTF
CDR3 DNA: TGTGCCTGGAAGGCTGGGGCCAACGTCCTGACTTTC
clone size: .
J gene: TRBJ2-6
V gene: TRBV30
D gene: .

CDR3 protein: CASARGGGDQPQHF
CDR3 DNA: TGTGCCAGCGCCAGGGGTGGAGGGGATCAGCCCCAGCATTTT
clone size: .
J gene: TRBJ1-5
V gene: TRBV6-5
D gene: .

CDR3 protein: CASTVGIGELFF
CDR3 DNA: TGTGCCAGCACGGTCGGGATCGGGGAGCTGTTTTTT
clone size: .
J gene: TRBJ2-2
V gene: TRBV6-1
D gene: .

CDR3 protein: CASSHTGTSGPSSYNEQFF
CDR3 DNA: TGCGCCAGCAGCCACACCGGGACTAGCGGGCCCTCATCCTACAATGAGCAGTTCTTC
clone size: .
J gene: TRBJ2-1
V gene: TRBV5-1
D gene: TRBD2

CDR3 protein: CASSDRHRVSEQYF
CDR3 DNA: TGTGCCAGCAGCGACAGACATCGGGTGTCTGAGCAGTACTTC
clone size: .
J gene: TRBJ2-7
V gene: TRBV7-8
D gene: .

CDR3 protein: CASSGAKQYF
CDR3 DNA: TGTGCCAGCAGTGGAGCCAAGCAGTACTTC
clone size: .
J gene: TRBJ2-7
V gene: TRBV28
D gene: .